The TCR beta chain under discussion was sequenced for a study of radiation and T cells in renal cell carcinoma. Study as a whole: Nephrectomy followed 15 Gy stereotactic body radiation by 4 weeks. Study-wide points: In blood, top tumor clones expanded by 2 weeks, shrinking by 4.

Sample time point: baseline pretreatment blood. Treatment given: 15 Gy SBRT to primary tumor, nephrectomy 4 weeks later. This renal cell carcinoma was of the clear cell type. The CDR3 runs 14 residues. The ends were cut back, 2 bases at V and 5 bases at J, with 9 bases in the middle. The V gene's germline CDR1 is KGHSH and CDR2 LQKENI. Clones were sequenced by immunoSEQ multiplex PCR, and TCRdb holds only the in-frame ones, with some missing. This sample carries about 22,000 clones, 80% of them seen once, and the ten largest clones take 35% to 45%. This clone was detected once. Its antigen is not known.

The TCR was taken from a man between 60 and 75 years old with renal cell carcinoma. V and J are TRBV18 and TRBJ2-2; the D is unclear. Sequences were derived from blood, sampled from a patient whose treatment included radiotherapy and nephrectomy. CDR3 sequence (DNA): TGTGCCAGCTCACCATATGGGGAAACCGGGGAGCTGTTTTTT. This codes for CASSPYGETGELFF.